This entry concerns a single TCR beta chain. No antigen is known for it. The sample belongs to a study of cytomegalovirus exposure and HLA in healthy donors. The study ran its PCR with 60 Vbeta and 13 Jbeta primers. Produced via immunoSEQ multiplex PCR; TCRdb's table is partial and in-frame only. Counted here are about 200,000 clones, about 77% occurring once; the ten biggest clones make up approximately 2.1%. Nominally healthy donors provided the samples, though records likely missed some immune exposures. Study findings and constraints: Available immune exposure information covered CMV serostatus only. The authors listed roughly 150 TCR beta chains as cytomegalovirus-associated. Researchers reported from a later analysis that most CMV-associated TCR beta chains appeared HLA-restricted.

Sequencing used PBMCs. The sequence was collected from a woman in her thirties in good health and CMV-seropositive.

CDR3 sequence reads: CASSEGTEKETQYF. CDR3 bases: TGTGCCAGCAGCGAAGGGACAGAGAAAGAGACCCAGTACTTC. The chain carries TRBV7-9 and TRBJ2-5; 7 bases agree with TRBD1. V trimming: 5 bases; J trimming: 3 bases; junction bases outside the gene matches: 6. In germline, CDR1 is SEHNR, CDR2 FQNEAQ (reference sequence). The CDR3 extends over 14 amino acids.